The source of this TCR beta chain is a study of blood T cell repertoires in COVID-19 (dated by TCRdb to about 2020). Some background on the complete study: Samples covering the acute and convalescent phases of COVID-19 were provided by collaborators in the United States, Italy and Spain. The material from the prospective study consisted of cDNA or gDNA derived from T cells, B-cell-depleted T cells, or PBMCs. Deeply sampled blood TCRbeta repertoires from subjects exposed to, actively infected with, or recovered from COVID-19 were included in the dataset. The repertoires were made available in a free public database intended to serve as a resource for research on the immune response to SARS-CoV-2. Samples came from the ongoing ImmuneRACE study (first 160 participants) plus 1,254 subjects from 6 global collaborators. The sample metadata nearly always contained a de-identified subject ID, COVID-19 status, age in years and sex. Where available, HLA class I and class II types were taken from metadata supplied by the sample provider and were not determined by assay-based typing.

This clone was counted once. No antigen is known for it. Base qualities were left out, and no much larger clone turns up one base away. Each collaborating institution followed its own protocols to collect whole blood in K2EDTA tubes. For TCRbeta analysis, collaborators shipped samples in one of three forms: frozen whole blood, isolated PBMCs, or DNA extracted from either of those sample types. TCRbeta CDR3 regions were amplified from genomic DNA using the immunoSEQ Assay, a bias-controlled multiplex PCR. The authors processed their data as follows. Nucleated cell counts per sample were estimated from amplification of reference gene primers within the assay. Sequence reads were collapsed and filtered to measure the absolute abundance of every unique TCRbeta CDR3 rearrangement. For each sample, productive Simpson clonality was calculated as the square root of Simpson's diversity index over productive rearrangements. Here the immuneACCESS table is served through TCRdb, limited to in-frame sequences with V and J called. Missing clones are a known gap in these copies; in checked studies unresolved V genes cover under half, and the rest lacks a known reason. That table is the source of V, J and clone size, and D and trimming were worked out from the DNA. Counted in this sample were fewer than 300,000 clones; 65% to 90% of them appeared once. Jointly, the top ten make up less than 6.5% of the sample.

Deletion took 2 bases off V and 6 bases off J, with a span of 20 bases between the germline ends. Inclusive of the bounding cysteine and phenylalanine, the CDR3 is 16 residues long. The kept DNA is CDR3 alone, 48 bases in frame from the first base. CDR1 and CDR2 were assigned from the germline V gene as SGHAT and FQNNGV. The research as a whole found: The quantity of clinical and demographic metadata differed by source and by participant and was supplied without curation.

The sequence was obtained from a man aged 50-59 years with active or convalescent COVID-19. The chain is made from TRBV11-2 and TRBJ2-7; the D gene is perhaps TRBD2, from 6 matching bases. The sequenced sample was peripheral blood. The DNA sequence is TGTGCCAGCAGCTTAAGAGACTCGCGGATCGGGGGCGAGCAGTACTTC. Translation gives CASSLRDSRIGGEQYF.